The present entry profiles one T cell receptor beta chain with its context. Its matching antigen is unknown. With 4 bases clipped from V and 6 bases from J, the junction kept 9 bases outside the gene matches. The CDR3 length is 15 residues. CDR1 is SGHRS and CDR2 is YFSETQ in the germline V gene. The data originate from a study of OX40 agonist ivuxolimab in advanced cancers. Study-wide results and caveats: Some patients who did not respond also had low normalized T-cell clonal expansion. CD4+ and CD8+ T cells in blood underwent clonal expansion by week 6 at 0.1 to 3.0 mg/kg.

Profiled with immunoSEQ multiplex PCR; TCRdb holds only in-frame clones, not every one. The table has about 73,000 clones, around nine tenths seen once. The material sequenced was CD4+ or CD8+ T cells sorted from blood, taken in a trial of the OX40 agonist ivuxolimab. The sequence was obtained from an adult with an advanced solid tumor such as melanoma, head and neck, liver or kidney cancer. The rearrangement uses TRBV5-1 and TRBJ1-4; TRBD1 agrees at 7 bases. CDR3 in amino acids: CASSLQTGKHEKLFF. Here the CDR3 DNA reads TGCGCCAGCAGCCTCCAGACAGGGAAGCATGAAAAACTGTTTTTT.